A single sample gave rise to the 25 T cell receptor beta chains below, sequenced in a study of T cell repertoires in cytomegalovirus infection. A single record per CDR3 protein comes from TCRdb applying MiXCR to the reads. The data show approximately 6,100 distinct CDR3 sequences, approximately 58% seen once. These receptors' targets are unknown. The sequenced sample consisted of PBMCs, sequenced either directly or after in vitro stimulation (not recorded which). All receptors derive from a human donor in good health (CMV status not recorded). Some clones in this sample may be carry-over from other donors' samples.

On this clonotype: Sequence at one end of the junction differs from germline and may be a read error. The V call is TRBV28, the J call TRBJ1-5; D uncertain. The CDR3 runs to 15 residues. Germline V lookup: CDR1 MDHEN, CDR2 SYDVKM. The CDR3 DNA reads as TGTTCCATCAGGCCGACACTCTATATCAATCAGCCCCCGCATTTT. Protein sequence: CSIRPTLYINQPPHF.

As regards this clonotype: One end of the junction fails to match germline, which may point to a read error. The chain recombines TRBV19 with TRBJ2-7; 9 bases line up with TRBD2. The CDR3 consists of 14 residues. CDR1 LNHDA and CDR2 SQIVND come from the germline V gene (reference sequence). The CDR3 here is CARSIAGVDYAQYF. DNA of the CDR3: TGTGCCCGTAGTATAGCGGGAGTAGACTACGCGCAGTACTTC.

A word on this clonotype: The junction and the germline gene differ at one end; a read error may be behind it. This chain uses TRBV7-2 with TRBJ1-5; D might be TRBD1 (5 bases). Germline CDR1 is SGHTA and CDR2 is FQGNSA. CDR3 length: 15 amino acids. CDR3 in DNA: TGTGCCAGCAGCCCCGGGACCGCTAGCAATCAGCCCCCGCATTGG. This translates into CASSPGTASNQPPHW.

The rearrangement links TRBV7-8 to TRBJ2-2, with a weak D call TRBD1 (6 bases). This CDR3 region has 14 residues. V lost 6 bases, J lost 3 bases, and 11 bases lay in between. Germline V gives CDR1 SGHVS, CDR2 FQNEAQ. This CDR3 reads CASSYYRDTGELFF. The CDR3, as DNA: TGTGCCAGCAGTTACTACAGGGACACCGGGGAGCTGTTTTTT.

The gene calls are TRBV6-1 and TRBJ1-1, with D unclear. Trimming removed 3 bases at V and 2 bases at J, with 10 bases between. Germline CDR1 reads MNHNS; CDR2 reads SASEGT. The CDR3 runs 14 residues. CDR3 in amino acids: CASSDLDGNTEAFF. The CDR3 DNA reads TGTGCCAGCAGTGACCTGGACGGTAACACTGAAGCTTTCTTT.

Regarding this clonotype: One junction end disagrees with the germline gene, perhaps due to a read error. This sequence joins TRBV5-1 and TRBJ2-2; the D call may be TRBD1 or TRBD2 (6 bases each). The CDR3 consists of 18 residues. Germline assignment: CDR1 SGHRS and CDR2 YFSETQ. CDR3 coding DNA: TGCGCCAGCAGCTTGGCCGCGGTGGCCGGGGGCTACACCGGGGAGCTGTGTTTT. This sequence encodes CASSLAAVAGGYTGELCF.

This clonotype turned up a few times. The rearrangement links TRBV7-6 to TRBJ2-3; D remains unclear. Germline V gives CDR1 SGHVS, CDR2 FNYEAQ. V was clipped by 5 bases and J by 6 bases, with 15 bases between them. The CDR3 extends over 14 amino acids. CDR3 coding DNA: TGTGCCAGCAGCCTAACAGAACCCTCCGATACGCAGTATTTT. This sequence encodes CASSLTEPSDTQYF.

A remark on this clonotype: Germline is not matched at one junction end, which may reflect a read error. V usage is TRBV25-1 and J usage is TRBJ2-5; no clear D. Germline loops: CDR1 MGHDK, CDR2 SYGVNS. The CDR3 is made up of 14 amino acids. CDR3 nucleotide sequence: TGTGTCCGCAGTGAACTACGGTTCCAAGAGACCCAGTACTTT. Translation: CVRSELRFQETQYF.

This clonotype was picked up a small number of times. J is TRBJ2-1 and V is TRBV7-4, with 11 bases identical to TRBD2. The CDR3 totals 16 residues. Germline CDR1 reads SGHVT; CDR2 reads SQSDAQ. The trim removed 7 bases at V and 9 bases at J, leaving 14 bases unmatched. The CDR3 sequence is CASTPTRLAGGAEQFF. The CDR3 DNA reads as TGTGCCAGCACCCCCACACGCCTAGCGGGAGGTGCTGAGCAGTTCTTC.

This rearrangement joins TRBV11-2 to TRBJ2-7; the match to TRBD2 covers 10 bases. The CDR3 runs 15 residues. CDR1 is SGHAT and CDR2 is FQNNGV in the germline V gene. V dropped 8 bases and J dropped 3; count of bases not matched to a gene: 10. CDR3 residues: CASRSLAGDLYEQYF. The CDR3 DNA sequence: TGTGCCAGCCGATCCCTAGCGGGGGATCTCTACGAGCAGTACTTC.

A word on this clonotype: This CDR3 fails to terminate in the conserved phenylalanine or tryptophan, so it likely reflects a read error. The chain carries TRBV6-6 and TRBJ1-5, with 7 bases identical to TRBD1. Germline CDR1 reads MNHNY; CDR2 reads SVGAGI (reference sequence). This CDR3 has 14 amino acids. V dropped 10 bases and J dropped 4; count of bases not matched to a gene: 10. The CDR3 spells CAISMGQPNQPQHL. CDR3 bases: TGTGCCATCAGCATGGGACAGCCGAATCAGCCCCAGCATTTG.

This clonotype was detected once. V and J are TRBV10-3 and TRBJ2-2; D unclear. Trimming removed 2 bases from V and 11 bases from J, with 15 bases in between. This CDR3 contains 14 residues. Looked up from germline, CDR1 is ENHRY and CDR2 is SYGVKD. The CDR3 DNA is TGTGCCATCAGTGAGGAGACGCCCTCTTGTGAGCTGTTTTTT. It encodes CAISEETPSCELFF.

V gene TRBV7-3 combines with J gene TRBJ2-1; TRBD1 might be the D (6 bases). Trimming stripped 5 bases from V and 6 bases from J, with 14 bases between. CDR1 is SGHTA, CDR2 FQGTGA, per germline. The CDR3 covers 14 residues. This CDR3 is CASSMDSQGNEQFF. DNA of the CDR3: TGTGCCAGCAGCATGGACAGTCAGGGCAATGAGCAGTTCTTC.

The chain has TRBV29-1 and TRBJ2-1; D call uncertain. This CDR3 contains 10 residues. Germline CDR1 is SQVTM and CDR2 is ANQGSEA. Trimming took 4 bases from V and 15 from J, leaving 13 bases between them. The DNA of the CDR3 is TGCAGCGTTGGTGGAAAGAAGGGGTTCTTC. This gives the protein CSVGGKKGFF.

This clonotype occurred a few times. V usage is TRBV27 and J usage is TRBJ1-5; D is ambiguous. V lost 6 bases, J lost 0 bases, and 15 bases lay in between. From germline, CDR1 is MNHEY and CDR2 SMNVEV (reference sequence). The CDR3 contains 16 residues. CDR3 sequence (DNA): TGTGCCAGCAGCCCCGAGGCTCTGCTTAGCAATCAGCCCCAGCATTTT. Amino acid sequence: CASSPEALLSNQPQHF.

V and J are TRBV7-2 and TRBJ2-1; 14 nucleotides match TRBD2. The CDR3 sequence is 16 residues long. V shed 1 base, J shed 7 bases, and the junction held 3 bases outside the gene matches. Per the germline V gene, CDR1 is SGHTA and CDR2 is FQGNSA. CDR3 bases: TGTGCCAGCAGCTTAGGACTAGCGGGAGGGGGAAATGAGCAGTTCTTC. This translates into CASSLGLAGGGNEQFF.

Comment on this clonotype: An end of the junction differs from the germline gene, which may be a read error. The chain combines TRBV7-2 with TRBJ2-7, with D possibly matching TRBD1 (5 bases). Germline CDR1 is SGHTA and CDR2 is FQGNSA. The CDR3 is 14 residues long. The CDR3 loop reads CAIVLDTPGDDQYF. In DNA, the CDR3 is TGTGCCATCGTCTTGGACACCCCTGGCGACGATCAGTACTTC.

V gene TRBV5-1 combines with J gene TRBJ2-3, with TRBD1 matching over 7 bases. Germline CDR1 is SGHRS and CDR2 is YFSETQ. The CDR3 covers 14 residues. The J segment lost 6 bases and the V segment lost 2 bases, leaving 6 bases of the junction unmatched. CDR3 coding DNA: TGCGCCAGCAGCTTAGGACAGGCCTCGGATACGCAGTATTTT. It is translated as CASSLGQASDTQYF.

This clonotype was seen a few times. The rearrangement links TRBV25-1 to TRBJ1-6, with D possibly TRBD1 on 5 matching bases. The CDR3 has 14 residues. Trimming took 2 bases from V and 6 from J, leaving 8 bases between them. CDR1 and CDR2 (germline): MGHDK, SYGVNS. CDR3 protein: CASSEAGFNSPLHF. The CDR3 nucleotides are TGTGCCAGCAGTGAAGCAGGGTTTAATTCACCCCTCCACTTT.

This clonotype was picked up many times. This rearrangement joins TRBV7-8 to TRBJ1-6, with 9 positions matching TRBD1. V dropped 0 bases and J dropped 6; count of bases not matched to a gene: 9. This CDR3 spans 18 amino acids. Germline V gives CDR1 SGHVS, CDR2 FQNEAQ. CDR3 sequence: CASSLAGGTGKINSPLHF. The DNA for the CDR3 is TGTGCCAGCAGCTTAGCTGGGGGGACAGGGAAAATTAATTCACCCCTCCACTTT.

With respect to this clonotype: This CDR3 fails to terminate in the conserved phenylalanine or tryptophan, so it likely reflects a read error. V gene TRBV7-8 combines with J gene TRBJ2-7, with a weak D call TRBD1 (6 bases). The germline gives CDR1 SGHVS, CDR2 FQNEAQ. Trimming cost V 7 bases and J 6 bases, with 19 bases left between them. This CDR3 has 14 residues. The CDR3 DNA reads as TGTGCCAGCATCTGGGACACCCCTGGCTTCGAGCAGTACTGC. Translating gives CASIWDTPGFEQYC.

On this clonotype itself: The CDR3 does not end in the conserved phenylalanine or tryptophan, so this is likely a read error. The V gene is TRBV7-2, the J gene TRBJ2-7; D remains unclear. The CDR3 totals 14 residues. Per germline, CDR1 SGHTA and CDR2 FQGNSA. V was pared by 1 base and J by 6 bases, with 13 bases between. The CDR3: CASSLDTPGVEQYG. The CDR3 nucleotides read TGTGCCAGCAGCTTAGACACCCCTGGCGTCGAGCAGTACGGC.

V usage is TRBV28 and J usage is TRBJ2-7; tentative D call: TRBD2 (6 bases). Trimming shortened V by 9 bases and J by 10 bases, and 25 bases separated the two germline ends. The length of the CDR3 is 14 residues. The germline V gene has CDR1 MDHEN and CDR2 SYDVKM. This CDR3 is CARTPTQLAYYQYF. As DNA, the CDR3 is TGTGCCAGAACTCCCACCCAACTAGCCTACTATCAGTACTTC.

The chain employs TRBV29-1 and TRBJ2-2; 7 bases are shared with TRBD2. The CDR3 spans 15 residues. Trimming took 3 bases from V and 0 from J; bases not matched to a gene: 4. The V gene's germline CDR1 is SQVTM and CDR2 ANQGSEA. The CDR3 loop reads CSVEPGGSNTGELFF. CDR3 nucleotide sequence: TGCAGCGTTGAGCCGGGGGGATCGAACACCGGGGAGCTGTTTTTT.

The chain joins TRBV9 to TRBJ1-2; 9 bases agree with TRBD1. V lost 0 bases to trimming and J lost 6 bases; unmatched junction nucleotides: 3. CDR1 and CDR2 (germline): SGDLS, YYNGEE. CDR3 size: 14 residues. CDR3 nucleotide sequence: TGTGCCAGCAGCGTAGCCGGGACAGGGAATGGCTACACCTTC. Translation: CASSVAGTGNGYTF.